This TCR beta chain was identified during a study of T cells after yellow fever vaccination. TCRdb processed the 5' RACE reads anew with MiXCR; each CDR3 protein has one entry. The repertoire holds around 340,000 distinct CDR3 sequences, roughly 9.4% seen once, with more than 15% in the top ten. Trimming shortened V by 2 bases and J by 8 bases, and 22 bases separated the two germline ends. The CDR3 is 17 amino acids. In germline, CDR1 is MNHEY, CDR2 SVGEGT. Sequenced here: PBMCs, sampled on the day of the first yellow fever vaccination. This chain uses TRBV6-2 or TRBV6-3 with TRBJ2-1; D is possibly TRBD2 (7 bases). The receptor was derived from a man between 18 and 29 years old who received the YFV17D yellow fever vaccine. The CDR3 is CASSYLPFGGGPDEQFF. The CDR3 nucleotides read TGTGCCAGCAGTTACCTCCCGTTTGGGGGGGGGCCTGATGAGCAGTTCTTC.